This TCR beta chain was profiled in a study of cytomegalovirus exposure and HLA in healthy donors. The V gene's germline CDR1 is SGHRS and CDR2 YFSETQ. The CDR3 runs 14 residues. The V segment lost 4 bases and the J segment 4 bases; nucleotides outside the gene matches: 7. Researchers ran the PCR with 60 Vbeta and 13 Jbeta primers. Sequencing was performed with immunoSEQ multiplex PCR; in TCRdb, only in-frame clones are kept and a portion is missing. Of about 180,000 clones in the sample, more than 70% are singletons; the top ten hold approximately 1.3%. This sequence joins TRBV5-1 and TRBJ2-7, with 8 bases lining up with TRBD2. This sequence originates from a girl under 18 in good health and CMV-seropositive. The sample taken for sequencing was PBMCs. CDR3 DNA: TGCGCCAGCAGCCTTAGCGGGGAAGTATACGAGCAGTACTTC. This codes for CASSLSGEVYEQYF.